The 15 T cell receptor beta chains reported below all come from one sample, sequenced in a study of patients and donors after allogeneic stem cell transplantation. TCRdb fed the RT-PCR reads into MiXCR, producing one record per CDR3 protein. Among 400,000 to 500,000 distinct CDR3 sequences, around 15% were seen once, and the ten largest hold less than 8.5%. Specimen: blood, either unsorted or a sorted T cell fraction (not recorded which). The receptor set was obtained from a human donor who was either an allogeneic HSCT recipient or a stem cell or donor lymphocyte infusion donor (not recorded which). It is not recorded whose cells these are; they may come from a transplant donor.

This clonotype has just a few counts. CDR3 bases: TGTGCCAGTAGGACCGGGACTACCCAAAGCGGGGAGCTGTTTTTT. It yields the protein CASRTGTTQSGELFF. The chain carries TRBV6-2 or TRBV6-3 and TRBJ2-2, with 7 bases identical to TRBD2. Germline V gene lookup returns CDR1 MNHEY and CDR2 SVGEGT. J was trimmed by 7 bases and V by 9 bases; bases with no gene match: 14. The CDR3 spans 15 residues.

This clonotype showed up many times. The chain has TRBV6-6 and TRBJ2-1; D unresolved. The CDR3 has 12 amino acids. CDR1 and CDR2 from the germline V gene are MNHNY and SVGAGI (reference sequence). Deletions cut 7 bases from V and 3 bases from J, with 7 bases between. The CDR3 sequence: CASTPGYNEQFF. In nucleotides, the CDR3 is TGTGCCAGCACTCCGGGCTACAATGAGCAGTTCTTC.

In its sample, this clonotype was seen a few times. The chain has TRBV7-8 and TRBJ1-2, with 11 bases that match TRBD1. V shed 5 bases and J 6 bases; nucleotides not matched to a gene: 11. Germline loops: CDR1 SGHVS, CDR2 FQNEAQ. This CDR3 is built from 16 residues. The CDR3 region is CASSQLGQGAHDGYTF. CDR3 sequence (DNA): TGTGCCAGCAGCCAACTAGGACAGGGGGCGCATGATGGCTACACCTTC.

This clonotype was found a few times. V usage is TRBV5-8 and J usage is TRBJ1-3; D is unresolved. The V end lost 4 bases, the J end lost 4 bases, and 18 bases lay between the germline ends. The CDR3 loop spans 16 amino acids. Germline CDR1 reads SGHTS; CDR2 reads YDEGEE. The CDR3 is CASSHSYGGTGNTIYF. For the CDR3, the DNA is TGTGCCAGCAGCCATTCATATGGAGGAACGGGAAACACCATATATTTT.

The chain employs TRBV5-1 and TRBJ2-2; no reliable D call. The V end lost 2 bases, the J end lost 4 bases, and 12 bases lay between the germline ends. The CDR3 totals 15 residues. Germline V gene sequence: CDR1 SGHRS, CDR2 YFSETQ. The CDR3 region is CASSFLGISTGELFF. DNA of the CDR3: TGCGCCAGCAGCTTTTTGGGTATTTCCACCGGGGAGCTGTTTTTT.

This chain uses TRBV20-1 with TRBJ2-4; TRBD2 aligns across 12 bases. Germline CDR1 reads DFQATT; CDR2 reads SNEGSKA (reference sequence). This CDR3 contains 15 residues. The V and J ends lost 6 bases and 5 bases, in that order; junction bases with no gene match: 8. The CDR3 sequence: CSAPLAGGGENIQYF. CDR3 in DNA: TGCAGTGCCCCACTAGCGGGAGGCGGAGAAAACATTCAGTACTTC.

The chain's CDR3 is CASSHSSGRGSYNEQFF. CDR3 coding DNA: TGCGCCAGCAGCCATAGTAGCGGGAGAGGATCCTACAATGAGCAGTTCTTC. The V gene is TRBV4-1, the J gene TRBJ2-1; TRBD2 agrees at 9 bases. CDR1 is MGHRA and CDR2 is YSYEKL in the germline V gene. The trim removed 3 bases at V and 1 base at J, leaving 7 bases unmatched. The CDR3 has 17 residues.

The rearrangement joins TRBV20-1 to TRBJ2-3, with TRBD1 identical over 9 bases. The CDR3 runs 19 residues. V shed 0 bases and J 0 bases; nucleotides not matched to a gene: 13. Germline CDR1 reads DFQATT; CDR2 reads SNEGSKA (reference sequence). CDR3 region: CSARDMRDRVSRSTDTQYF. In nucleotides, the CDR3 is TGCAGTGCTAGAGACATGCGGGACAGGGTTTCCCGAAGCACAGATACGCAGTATTTT.

The V call is TRBV4-1, the J call TRBJ2-5; D is unclear. Trimming shortened V by 1 base and J by 5 bases, and 11 bases separated the two germline ends. Per germline, CDR1 MGHRA and CDR2 YSYEKL. The CDR3 is made up of 14 amino acids. The CDR3 loop is CASSQVRSLETQYF. CDR3 bases: TGCGCCAGCAGCCAAGTTCGATCGCTCGAGACCCAGTACTTC.

The rearrangement uses TRBV20-1 and TRBJ2-3; D not certain. The V end was cut by 0 bases, the J end by 0 bases, with 13 bases between. The CDR3 is made up of 16 amino acids. Germline CDR1 is DFQATT and CDR2 is SNEGSKA (reference sequence). The CDR3 DNA is TGCAGTGCTAGAGATAGTCGGCGGTTAAGCACAGATACGCAGTATTTT. This codes for CSARDSRRLSTDTQYF.

V usage is TRBV29-1 and J usage is TRBJ1-1; 7 bases are a match to TRBD1. V was clipped by 0 bases and J by 4 bases; unmatched bases: 5. Germline values: CDR1 SQVTM, CDR2 ANQGSEA. This CDR3 contains 14 residues. CDR3 residues: CSVEDPAGGTEAFF. CDR3 DNA: TGCAGCGTTGAAGATCCCGCAGGGGGCACTGAAGCTTTCTTT.

The genes are TRBV12-3 or TRBV12-4 and TRBJ1-2; TRBD1 agrees at 7 bases. CDR3 size: 15 residues. The trim removed 5 bases at V and 2 bases at J, leaving 8 bases unmatched. In nucleotides, the CDR3 is TGTGCCAGCAGTCTGCAGGGGGTAAGGAACTATGGCTACACCTTC. It specifies CASSLQGVRNYGYTF.

This clonotype occurred many times. This rearrangement joins TRBV9 to TRBJ2-3; 8 bases line up with TRBD2. The V segment lost 0 bases and the J segment 4 bases; nucleotides outside the gene matches: 7. CDR3 length: 16 residues. The germline gives CDR1 SGDLS, CDR2 YYNGEE. This chain's CDR3 is CASSVEGGGRSDTQYF. The CDR3 coding sequence is TGTGCCAGCAGCGTAGAAGGCGGGGGGCGCTCAGATACGCAGTATTTT.

This clonotype was observed a few times. The genes are TRBV12-3 or TRBV12-4 and TRBJ2-2; D call uncertain. This CDR3 spans 15 amino acids. V was clipped by 6 bases and J by 1 base, with 12 bases between them. The DNA for the CDR3 is TGTGCCAGCAGCGGGCGCCTCTTGAACACCGGGGAGCTGTTTTTT. Its protein product is CASSGRLLNTGELFF.

The V call is TRBV14, the J call TRBJ2-5; TRBD2 agrees at 9 bases. The ends lost 4 bases at V and 4 bases at J; junction bases unmatched: 4. This CDR3 is built from 14 residues. Germline V gene sequence: CDR1 SGHDN, CDR2 FVKESK. The CDR3: CASSPIAGAETQYF. CDR3 DNA: TGTGCCAGCAGCCCGATAGCGGGAGCAGAGACCCAGTACTTC.